The 30 T cell receptor beta chains presented below share a single source sample, sequenced in a study of glioma-infiltrating T cells. TCR alpha and beta CDR3 regions were amplified from RNA using iRepertoire nested multiplex PCR. In TCRdb, the multiplex PCR reads were re-called with MiXCR into one record per CDR3 protein. The sample comprises 100,000 to 150,000 distinct CDR3 sequences, roughly a quarter of which are singletons, and roughly 29% rests with the top ten. The specimen sequenced was glioma tissue, nonneoplastic brain tissue, or PBMCs (not recorded which). Receptors originate from a human donor with low-grade glioma or glioblastoma, undergoing nonglioma brain surgery, or in good health (not recorded which).

This chain uses TRBV7-9 with TRBJ1-1; 8 nucleotides match TRBD1. The J segment lost 11 bases and the V segment lost 1 base, leaving 9 bases of the junction unmatched. The CDR3 totals 14 residues. Looked up from germline, CDR1 is SEHNR and CDR2 is FQNEAQ (reference sequence). CDR3: CASSLDWTGLFAFF. The CDR3 DNA follows: TGTGCCAGCAGCTTAGACTGGACAGGGCTTTTCGCTTTCTTT. Looking up the rest from reference TRBV7-9 and TRBJ1-1 gives the full variable domain: DTGVSQNPRHKITKRGQNVTFRCDPISEHNRLYWYRQTLGQGPEFLTYFQNEAQLEKSRLLSDRFSAERPKGSFSTLEIQRTEQGDSAMYLCASSLDWTGLFAFFGQGTRLTVV.

Of note for this clonotype: A read error is possible here, since a much larger clone lies one base away. The chain combines TRBV7-2 with TRBJ2-1; 9 nucleotides line up with TRBD1. The CDR3 sequence is 15 residues long. The germline gives CDR1 SGHTA, CDR2 FQGNSA. CDR3 bases: TGTGCCGGCAGCTCCGGGACAGGGAGTTACAATGAGCAGTTCTTC. As protein: CAGSSGTGSYNEQFF.

This clonotype was detected many times. V and J are TRBV6-1 and TRBJ2-7; TRBD1 aligns across 8 bases. This CDR3 spans 15 amino acids. V shed 5 bases and J 5 bases; nucleotides not matched to a gene: 11. Germline CDR1 is MNHNS and CDR2 is SASEGT. Here the CDR3 reads CASSPRDRLAHEQYV. The DNA of the CDR3 is TGTGCCAGCAGTCCCCGGGACAGGCTGGCCCACGAGCAGTACGTC.

This clonotype came up a few times. V is TRBV6-4 and J is TRBJ1-1, with D possibly TRBD1 on 6 matching bases. The CDR3 extends over 13 amino acids. The V end was cut by 7 bases, the J end by 0 bases, with 9 bases between. Germline V gene sequence: CDR1 MRHNA, CDR2 SNTAGT. The CDR3 bases are TGTGCCAGCAAGGCAGGGGTGAACACTGAAGCTTTCTTT. Translation: CASKAGVNTEAFF.

This clonotype has at least ten counts. This rearrangement joins TRBV27 to TRBJ1-1; no firm D call. V was pared by 4 bases and J by 0 bases, with 12 bases between. CDR3 length: 15 amino acids. Germline lookup yields CDR1 MNHEY and CDR2 SMNVEV (reference sequence). The CDR3: CASSSQRALNTEAFF. CDR3 in DNA: TGTGCCAGCAGTTCCCAGAGAGCCTTGAACACTGAAGCTTTCTTT.

The gene calls are TRBV6-4 and TRBJ2-1, with 8 nucleotides matching TRBD2. Trimming removed 6 bases from V and 3 bases from J; junction bases left unmatched: 4. This CDR3 comprises 14 residues. Germline CDR1 is MRHNA and CDR2 is SNTAGT. In nucleotides, the CDR3 is TGTGCCAGCAGCTCCGGGGGGGTCTACAATGAGCAGTTCTTC. It translates to CASSSGGVYNEQFF.

The V gene is TRBV3-1, the J gene TRBJ2-5; 9 bases agree with TRBD1. The CDR3 has 15 residues. The germline V gene has CDR1 LGHDT and CDR2 YNNKEL (reference sequence). V gave up 4 bases and J gave up 5 bases; unmatched junction bases: 8. CDR3: CASSLLGQGMETQYF. CDR3 DNA: TGTGCCAGCAGCCTCCTGGGACAGGGAATGGAGACCCAGTACTTC.

This clonotype has more than one count but fewer than ten. The chain links TRBV6-1 to TRBJ2-4; D is possibly TRBD1 (7 bases). CDR1 is MNHNS, CDR2 SASEGT, per germline. This CDR3 is 15 amino acids long. V lost 7 bases and J lost 1, with 14 bases in between. This CDR3 reads CASTPAGGAKNIQYF. The CDR3 DNA reads as TGTGCCAGCACCCCAGCAGGGGGGGCCAAAAACATTCAGTACTTC.

J is TRBJ1-4 and V is TRBV15, with unresolved D. Germline assignment: CDR1 LNHNV and CDR2 YYDKDF (reference sequence). CDR3 length: 13 residues. Trimming stripped 6 bases from V and 4 bases from J, with 9 bases between. CDR3 region: CATRDGRNEKLFF. CDR3 coding DNA: TGTGCCACCAGGGACGGGCGTAATGAAAAACTGTTTTTT. Together with reference TRBV15 and TRBJ1-4, the CDR3 gives the full variable domain: DAMVIQNPRYQVTQFGKPVTLSCSQTLNHNVMYWYQQKSSQAPKLLFHYYDKDFNNEADTPDNFQSRRPNTSFCFLDIRSPGLGDTAMYLCATRDGRNEKLFFGSGTQLSVL.

Concerning this clonotype: This may come from a read error, since a much larger clone is one base off. The chain links TRBV7-9 to TRBJ2-1; no clear D gene. The CDR3 extends over 13 amino acids. Germline values: CDR1 SEHNR, CDR2 FQNEAQ (reference sequence). CDR3 sequence (DNA): TGTGCCAGCAGCTTAGCTCTATACAATAAGCAGTTCTTC. This translates into CASSLALYNKQFF.

The V and J genes are TRBV12-3 or TRBV12-4 and TRBJ1-1; 7 bases map to TRBD1. The CDR3 is 14 residues long. V was clipped by 4 bases and J by 2 bases; unmatched bases: 4. Written as DNA, the CDR3 is TGTGCCAGCAGTTGGGGACAGATCAACACTGAAGCTTTCTTT. This translates into CASSWGQINTEAFF.

This clonotype was seen more than once but under ten times. This may arise from a read error, as a much more abundant clone is one base away. Written as DNA, the CDR3 is TGTGCCAGCAGTTACTCGGGGACAGGGAATCAGCCCCAGCATTTT. It yields the protein CASSYSGTGNQPQHF. The chain links TRBV6-6 to TRBJ1-5, with 9 positions matching TRBD1. There are 15 residues in the CDR3. The J segment lost 4 bases and the V segment lost 0 bases, leaving 1 base of the junction unmatched. Germline CDR1 and CDR2: MNHNY and SVGAGI (reference sequence).

This clonotype was detected only once. The CDR3 region has the DNA TGTGCCAGCAGCTCGAGGGAGGGCGAGCAGTACGTC. This sequence encodes CASSSREGEQYV. V gene TRBV7-9 combines with J gene TRBJ2-7; 7 bases are a match to TRBD2. Germline CDR1 is SEHNR and CDR2 is FQNEAQ (reference sequence). The CDR3 is made up of 12 amino acids. Germline trimming cut 4 bases from V and 6 bases from J; bases unmatched to any gene: 3.

The chain couples TRBV28 to TRBJ1-5, with D tentatively TRBD1 (6 bases). Trimming shortened V by 3 bases and J by 4 bases, and 13 bases separated the two germline ends. CDR1 is MDHEN and CDR2 is SYDVKM in the germline V gene. The CDR3 length is 15 residues. This CDR3 is CASSLGGGGNQPQHF. CDR3 sequence (DNA): TGTGCCAGCAGTTTGGGGGGAGGGGGGAATCAGCCCCAGCATTTT.

This clonotype was picked up a small number of times. The chain joins TRBV20-1 to TRBJ1-6; 8 bases match TRBD1. Trimming removed 3 bases from V and 8 bases from J; junction bases left unmatched: 12. The length of the CDR3 is 16 residues. The germline V gene has CDR1 DFQATT and CDR2 SNEGSKA (reference sequence). CDR3 residues: CSARVWTGRGDSPLHF. The CDR3 DNA follows: TGCAGTGCTAGGGTCTGGACAGGGCGCGGGGATTCACCCCTCCACTTT.

This clonotype was counted many times. V usage is TRBV6-1 and J usage is TRBJ1-1; tentatively, D is TRBD1 (5 bases). The germline V and J ends were trimmed by 7 bases and 1 base, with 13 bases remaining between them. The germline gives CDR1 MNHNS, CDR2 SASEGT. The CDR3 extends over 14 amino acids. The chain's CDR3 is CASNQGRGNTEAFF. Written as DNA, the CDR3 is TGTGCCAGCAACCAGGGACGGGGGAACACTGAAGCTTTCTTT.

This sequence joins TRBV19 and TRBJ2-5, with 7 positions matching TRBD1. This CDR3 is 14 amino acids long. CDR1 is LNHDA, CDR2 SQIVND, per germline (reference sequence). Germline trimming cut 6 bases from V and 7 bases from J; bases unmatched to any gene: 11. CDR3 loop: CASSAEQGMGTQYF. The CDR3 nucleotides read TGTGCCAGTAGCGCTGAACAGGGGATGGGGACCCAGTACTTC.

This clonotype was counted ten times or more. This chain links TRBV6-1 with TRBJ2-7, with TRBD2 matching 11 bases. Germline V CDR1 and CDR2: MNHNS, SASEGT. The CDR3 sequence is 15 residues long. The V gene end was trimmed by 7 bases and the J gene end by 2 bases; junction bases not matched to a gene: 7. The DNA for the CDR3 is TGTGCCAGCACTTGCTTAGCGGGGGGGACCTACGAGCAGTACGTC. It is translated as CASTCLAGGTYEQYV.

This clonotype was observed a few times. The chain links TRBV20-1 to TRBJ1-1; D call uncertain. V was pared by 3 bases and J by 1 base, with 9 bases between. There are 13 residues in the CDR3. CDR1 is DFQATT and CDR2 is SNEGSKA in the germline V gene (reference sequence). The CDR3 sequence: CSARRSGNTEAFF. CDR3 DNA: TGCAGTGCTAGGAGAAGTGGGAACACTGAAGCTTTCTTT.

The chain recombines TRBV19 with TRBJ2-3; D ambiguous. V was pared by 3 bases and J by 6 bases, with 10 bases between. The CDR3 is made up of 13 amino acids. Germline assignment: CDR1 LNHDA and CDR2 SQIVND (reference sequence). The CDR3, as DNA: TGTGCCAGTAGTATGCCTGAATGGGATACGCAGTATTTT. Amino acid sequence: CASSMPEWDTQYF. Full variable domain (outside the CDR3, taken from reference TRBV19 and TRBJ2-3): DGGITQSPKYLFRKEGQNVTLSCEQNLNHDAMYWYRQDPGQGLRLIYYSQIVNDFQKGDIAEGYSVSREKKESFPLTVTSAQKNPTAFYLCASSMPEWDTQYFGPGTRLTVL.

This clonotype has only a few counts. The V and J genes are TRBV28 and TRBJ1-5, with D uncertain. This CDR3 is 17 amino acids long. Trimming left V 4 bases short and J 0 bases short, with 16 bases between. The germline V gene encodes CDR1 MDHEN and CDR2 SYDVKM. This CDR3 is CASSSIVRRYSNQPQHF. The CDR3 nucleotides are TGTGCCAGCAGTTCCATTGTACGTCGCTATAGCAATCAGCCCCAGCATTTT.

The chain employs TRBV6-1 and TRBJ2-1; D is perhaps TRBD1 (6 bases). V was clipped by 6 bases and J by 4 bases, with 16 bases between them. The CDR3 has 15 amino acids. CDR1 is MNHNS, CDR2 SASEGT, per germline. CDR3 in DNA: TGTGCCAGCAGAGAACAGGGAATGGTTTACAATGAGCAGTTCTTC. As protein: CASREQGMVYNEQFF.

This clonotype was recorded many times. V gene TRBV7-2 combines with J gene TRBJ1-5; 8 positions agree with TRBD1. The CDR3 covers 15 residues. V lost 5 bases, J lost 0 bases, and 3 bases stayed unmatched. Germline CDR1 and CDR2: SGHTA and FQGNSA. The chain's CDR3 is CASSRTGYSNQPQHF. CDR3 in DNA: TGTGCCAGCAGCCGGACAGGGTATAGCAATCAGCCCCAGCATTTT.

J is TRBJ1-2 and V is TRBV7-2, with D unclear. The CDR3 is 14 residues long. The V gene's germline CDR1 is SGHTA and CDR2 FQGNSA. V lost 1 base and J 4 bases, leaving 10 bases between the germline ends. The CDR3 DNA reads as TGTGCCAGCAGCTTAGGAATGATGGGCTATGGCTACACCTTC. Protein sequence: CASSLGMMGYGYTF.

Many counts were recorded for this clonotype. This chain joins TRBV12-3 or TRBV12-4 and TRBJ1-1, with unresolved D. The germline V and J ends were trimmed by 1 base and 5 bases, with 2 bases remaining between them. The length of the CDR3 is 11 residues. CDR3 sequence reads: CASSLGTEAFF. Here the CDR3 DNA reads TGTGCCAGCAGTTTAGGGACTGAAGCTTTCTTT.

This clonotype came up many times. This sequence joins TRBV6-6 and TRBJ1-3; the D is unclear. V gave up 0 bases and J gave up 4 bases, with 13 bases separating them. The length of the CDR3 is 16 residues. CDR1 MNHNY and CDR2 SVGAGI come from the germline V gene (reference sequence). The DNA of the CDR3 is TGTGCCAGCAGTTACTCGAGAAGGTATACGGGAAACACCATATATTTT. Its protein is CASSYSRRYTGNTIYF.

A word on this clonotype: An end of the junction differs from the germline gene, which may be a read error. The rearrangement links TRBV7-6 to TRBJ1-1, with D possibly being TRBD1 (5 bases). CDR1 is SGHVS, CDR2 FNYEAQ, per germline. The CDR3 length is 17 residues. DNA for the CDR3: TGTGCCAGCAGCTTAGGGAGGGGAAGGGTGTCGAACCCTGAAGCTTTCTTT. Encoded protein: CASSLGRGRVSNPEAFF.

This clonotype appeared many times. The chain carries TRBV20-1 and TRBJ1-1; TRBD1 is a possible D gene (5 bases). Germline V gene lookup returns CDR1 DFQATT and CDR2 SNEGSKA (reference sequence). This CDR3 contains 14 residues. The germline V and J ends were trimmed by 3 bases and 0 bases, with 11 bases remaining between them. The CDR3, as DNA: TGCAGTGCTAGGAGGGGCGCTGTGAACACTGAAGCTTTCTTT. Protein sequence: CSARRGAVNTEAFF.

Concerning this clonotype itself: A read error is possible here, since a much larger clone lies one base away. This sequence joins TRBV20-1 and TRBJ1-2, with D maybe TRBD1 (5 bases). Germline lookup yields CDR1 DFQATT and CDR2 SNEGSKA (reference sequence). This CDR3 comprises 13 residues. V was shortened by 3 bases and J by 4 bases, with 12 bases between the two germline ends. CDR3 nucleotides: TGCAGTGCTAGTAGCCGACAGAGCTATGGCTACACCTTC. It specifies CSASSRQSYGYTF.

This clonotype occurred a few times. The V call is TRBV19, the J call TRBJ1-1, with a possible D match to TRBD1 (6 bases). Germline CDR1 is LNHDA and CDR2 is SQIVND (reference sequence). The length of the CDR3 is 13 residues. Trimming removed 5 bases from V and 4 bases from J, with 11 bases in between. The CDR3 sequence is CASSRKGGTEAFF. The CDR3, as DNA: TGTGCCAGTAGTCGGAAGGGGGGCACTGAAGCTTTCTTT.